Included here is one T cell receptor (beta chain) sequence, with context. Its antigen is unknown. The PCR ran on 60 Vbeta and 13 Jbeta primers. Clones were sequenced by immunoSEQ multiplex PCR, and TCRdb holds only the in-frame ones, with some missing. The sample lists roughly 150,000 clones, 73% occurring once. CDR1 is SGHNT, CDR2 YYREEE, per germline (reference sequence). V lost 3 bases to trimming and J lost 6 bases; unmatched junction nucleotides: 5. The CDR3 totals 13 residues. The data were taken from a study of cytomegalovirus exposure and HLA in healthy donors. Findings and limits, study-wide: A later analysis showed HLA-associated TCR beta chains outstripping equally common others in clonal expansion. Data from an earlier analysis indicated that most TCR beta V segments were productive either about 90% or about 30% of the time. High specificity and sensitivity for cytomegalovirus status were reported for the classifier. Later genetic work tied a missense DCLRE1C variant to beta-chain V and J trimming.

Sequencing was done on a sample of PBMCs. V and J are TRBV5-4 and TRBJ1-2, with 7 bases fitting TRBD1. The receptor was isolated from a woman between 18 and 29 years old in good health and CMV-seronegative. CDR3 coding DNA: TGTGCCAGCAGCTCGACAGGGCGGGATGGCTACACCTTC. Protein sequence: CASSSTGRDGYTF.